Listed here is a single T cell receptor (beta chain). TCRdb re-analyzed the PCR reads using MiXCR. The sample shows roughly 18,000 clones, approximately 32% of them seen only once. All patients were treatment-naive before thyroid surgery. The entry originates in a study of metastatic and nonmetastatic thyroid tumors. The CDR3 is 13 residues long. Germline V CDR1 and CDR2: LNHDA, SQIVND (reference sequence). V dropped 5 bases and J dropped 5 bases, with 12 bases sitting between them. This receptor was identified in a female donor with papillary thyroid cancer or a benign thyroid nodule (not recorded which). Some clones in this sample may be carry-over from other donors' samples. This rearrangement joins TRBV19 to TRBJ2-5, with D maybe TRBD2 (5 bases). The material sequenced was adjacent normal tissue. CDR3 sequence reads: CASSLRGQETQYF. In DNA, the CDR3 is TGTGCCAGTAGTCTCCGGGGTCAGGAGACCCAGTACTTC.